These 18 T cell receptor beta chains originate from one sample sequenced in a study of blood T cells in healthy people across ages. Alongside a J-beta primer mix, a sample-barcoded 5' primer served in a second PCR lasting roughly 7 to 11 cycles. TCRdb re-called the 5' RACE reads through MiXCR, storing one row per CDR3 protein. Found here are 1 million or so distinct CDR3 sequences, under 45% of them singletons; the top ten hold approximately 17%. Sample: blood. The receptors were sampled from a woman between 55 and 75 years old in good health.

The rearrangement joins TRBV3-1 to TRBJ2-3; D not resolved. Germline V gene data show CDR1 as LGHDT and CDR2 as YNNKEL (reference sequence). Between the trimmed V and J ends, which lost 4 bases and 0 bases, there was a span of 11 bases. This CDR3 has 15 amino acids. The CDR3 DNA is TGTGCCAGCAGCCCCCGGCTATACAGCACAGATACGCAGTATTTT. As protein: CASSPRLYSTDTQYF.

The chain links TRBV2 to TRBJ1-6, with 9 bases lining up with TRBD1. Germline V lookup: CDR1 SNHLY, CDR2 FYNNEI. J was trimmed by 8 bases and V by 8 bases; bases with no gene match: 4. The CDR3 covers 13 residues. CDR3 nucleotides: TGTGCCAGCGGGGACAGGGAACATTCACCCCTCCACTTT. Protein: CASGDREHSPLHF.

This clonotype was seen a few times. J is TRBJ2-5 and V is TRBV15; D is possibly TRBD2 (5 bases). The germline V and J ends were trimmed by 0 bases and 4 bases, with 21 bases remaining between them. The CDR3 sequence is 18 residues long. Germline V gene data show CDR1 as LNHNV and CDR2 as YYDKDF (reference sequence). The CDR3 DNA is TGTGCCACCAGCAGAGACGGCTTAGCTGGAGGATTGGGAGAGACCCAGTACTTC. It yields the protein CATSRDGLAGGLGETQYF.

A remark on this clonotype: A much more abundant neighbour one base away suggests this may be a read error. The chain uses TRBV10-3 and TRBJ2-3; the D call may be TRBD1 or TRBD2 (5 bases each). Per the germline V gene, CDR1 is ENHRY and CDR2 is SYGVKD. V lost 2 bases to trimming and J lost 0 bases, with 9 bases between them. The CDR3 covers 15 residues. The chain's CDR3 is CAISEAEGSTDTQYF. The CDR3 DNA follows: TGTGCCATCAGTGAGGCAGAGGGGAGCACAGATACGCAGTATTTT.

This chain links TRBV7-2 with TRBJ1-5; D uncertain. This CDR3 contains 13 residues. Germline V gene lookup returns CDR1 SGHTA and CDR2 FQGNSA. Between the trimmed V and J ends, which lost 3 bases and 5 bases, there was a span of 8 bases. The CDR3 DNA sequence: TGTGCCAGCAGCTTCCTGGTAGATCAGCCCCAGCATTTT. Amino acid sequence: CASSFLVDQPQHF.

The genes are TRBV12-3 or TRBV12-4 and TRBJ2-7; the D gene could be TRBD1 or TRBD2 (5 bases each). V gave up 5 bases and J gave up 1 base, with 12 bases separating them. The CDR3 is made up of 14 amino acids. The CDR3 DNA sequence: TGTGCCAGCAGTCATCCGGGACGTTCCTACGAGCAGTACTTC. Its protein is CASSHPGRSYEQYF.

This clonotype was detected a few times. The CDR3 here is CASSVSEGLRDTQYF. Written as DNA, the CDR3 is TGCGCCAGCAGTGTGTCCGAGGGCCTAAGGGATACGCAGTATTTT. This chain uses TRBV10-2 with TRBJ2-3; D is possibly TRBD2 (5 bases). Germline V lookup: CDR1 WSHSY, CDR2 SAAADI. The V and J ends lost 4 bases and 6 bases respectively, with 17 bases between them. The CDR3 covers 15 residues.

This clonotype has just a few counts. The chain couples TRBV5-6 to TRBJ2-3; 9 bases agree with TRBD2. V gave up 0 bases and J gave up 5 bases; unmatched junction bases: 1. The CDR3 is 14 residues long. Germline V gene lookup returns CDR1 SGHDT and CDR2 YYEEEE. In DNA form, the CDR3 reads TGTGCCAGCAGCTTGGGCGGGGGGGAAGATACGCAGTATTTT. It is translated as CASSLGGGEDTQYF.

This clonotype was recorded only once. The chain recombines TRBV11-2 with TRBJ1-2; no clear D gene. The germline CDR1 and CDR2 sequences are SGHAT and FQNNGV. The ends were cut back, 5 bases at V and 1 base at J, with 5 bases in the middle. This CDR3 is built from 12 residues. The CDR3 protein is CASSRINYGYTF. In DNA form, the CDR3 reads TGTGCCAGCAGCCGAATTAACTATGGCTACACCTTC.

CDR3 region: CASSFPIDPDSLDPKQETQYF. In nucleotides, the CDR3 is TGTGCCAGCAGCTTTCCTATAGACCCGGACAGCCTGGACCCTAAACAAGAGACCCAGTACTTC. The rearrangement links TRBV7-8 to TRBJ2-5; D might be TRBD1 (6 bases). The CDR3 length is 21 residues. Germline CDR1 is SGHVS and CDR2 is FQNEAQ. V was trimmed by 3 bases and J by 2 bases, leaving 31 bases between them.

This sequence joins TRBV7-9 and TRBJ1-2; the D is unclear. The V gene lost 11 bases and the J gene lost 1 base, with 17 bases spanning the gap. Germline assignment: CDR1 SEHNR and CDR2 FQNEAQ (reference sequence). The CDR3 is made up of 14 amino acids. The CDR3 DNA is TGTGCCCTACCCTCCGAGGACTTTAACTATGGCTACACCTTC. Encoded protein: CALPSEDFNYGYTF.

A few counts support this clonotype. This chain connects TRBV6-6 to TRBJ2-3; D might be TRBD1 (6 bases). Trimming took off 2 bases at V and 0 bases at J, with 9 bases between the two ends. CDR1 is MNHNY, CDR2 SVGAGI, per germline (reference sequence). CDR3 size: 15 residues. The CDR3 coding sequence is TGTGCCAGCAGTTACGGACAGCTGAGCACAGATACGCAGTATTTT. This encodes CASSYGQLSTDTQYF.

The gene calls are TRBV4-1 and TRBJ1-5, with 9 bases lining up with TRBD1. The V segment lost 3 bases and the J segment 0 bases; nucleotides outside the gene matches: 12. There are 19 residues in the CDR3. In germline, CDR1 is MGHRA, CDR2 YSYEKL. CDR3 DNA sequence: TGCGCCAGCAGCCACTCACCGGGGACAGGGCGATATAGCAATCAGCCCCAGCATTTT. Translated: CASSHSPGTGRYSNQPQHF.

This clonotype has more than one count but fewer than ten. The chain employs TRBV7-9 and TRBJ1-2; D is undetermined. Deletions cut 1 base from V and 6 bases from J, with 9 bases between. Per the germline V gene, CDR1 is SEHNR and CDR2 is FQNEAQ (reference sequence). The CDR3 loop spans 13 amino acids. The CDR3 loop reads CASSLEAGNGYTF. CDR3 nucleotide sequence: TGTGCCAGCAGCTTAGAGGCTGGGAATGGCTACACCTTC.

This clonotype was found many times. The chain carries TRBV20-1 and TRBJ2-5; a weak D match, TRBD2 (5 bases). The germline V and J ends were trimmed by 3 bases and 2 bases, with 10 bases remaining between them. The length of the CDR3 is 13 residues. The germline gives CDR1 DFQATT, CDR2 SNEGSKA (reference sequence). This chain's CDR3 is CSASRGIQETQYF. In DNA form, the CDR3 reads TGCAGTGCTAGTCGAGGGATACAAGAGACCCAGTACTTC.

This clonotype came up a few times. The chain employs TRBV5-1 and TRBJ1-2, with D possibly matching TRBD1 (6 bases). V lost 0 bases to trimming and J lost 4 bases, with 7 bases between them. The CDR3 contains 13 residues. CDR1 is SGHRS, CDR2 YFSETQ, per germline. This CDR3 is CASSLAGVYGYTF. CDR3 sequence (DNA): TGCGCCAGCAGCTTGGCAGGGGTCTATGGCTACACCTTC. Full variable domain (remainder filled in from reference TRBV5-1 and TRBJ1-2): KAGVTQTPRYLIKTRGQQVTLSCSPISGHRSVSWYQQTPGQGLQFLFEYFSETQRNKGNFPGRFSGRQFSNSRSEMNVSTLELGDSALYLCASSLAGVYGYTFGSGTRLTVV.

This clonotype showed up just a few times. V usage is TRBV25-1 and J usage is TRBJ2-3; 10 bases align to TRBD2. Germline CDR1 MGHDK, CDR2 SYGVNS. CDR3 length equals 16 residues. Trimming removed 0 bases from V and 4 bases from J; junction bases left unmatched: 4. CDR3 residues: CASSEYSGRAPDTQYF. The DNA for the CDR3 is TGTGCCAGCAGTGAATACAGCGGGAGGGCCCCAGATACGCAGTATTTT.

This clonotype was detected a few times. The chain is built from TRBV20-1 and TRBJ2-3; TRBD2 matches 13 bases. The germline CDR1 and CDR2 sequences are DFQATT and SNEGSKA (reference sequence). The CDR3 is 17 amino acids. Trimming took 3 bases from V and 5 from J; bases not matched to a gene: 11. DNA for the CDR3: TGCAGTGCTAGTGACCCTCCGGGACTAGCGGGAATAGATACGCAGTATTTT. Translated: CSASDPPGLAGIDTQYF.